This T cell receptor (beta chain) was documented in a study of regulatory T cells in long-lasting Graves disease. General study points: There were preferences for TRBV28, TRBJ1-2 and TRBJ2-5 in persistent disease.

Assembly of TCR beta libraries relied on iRepertoire HTBI primers together with Arm-PCR of CDR3 regions. TCRdb reanalysed the multiplex PCR reads using MiXCR and keeps one entry per CDR3 protein. Here the sample spans nearly 350,000 distinct CDR3 sequences, about 18% being singletons. The germline V gene has CDR1 MDHEN and CDR2 SYDVKM. The CDR3 has 14 amino acids. Trimming cost V 4 bases and J 3 bases, with 9 bases left between them. Described time point: persistent/refractory GD, antithyroid drugs over 5 years with positive TRAb. Construction of the TCR library relied on RNA isolated from PBMCs. This clonotype turned up a few times. Its antigen remains unidentified.

The chain recombines TRBV28 with TRBJ2-2, with no clear D. The clonotype was recovered from a female donor with Graves disease. The sequencing here drew on peripheral blood mononuclear cells (PBMCs), taken when the disease was refractory, from a patient treated with antithyroid drugs. CDR3 in amino acids: CASSSPGDTGELFF. The DNA for the CDR3 is TGTGCCAGCAGTTCCCCTGGGGACACCGGGGAGCTGTTTTTT.